This is a list of T cell receptor beta chains from one sample in a study of T cells in Graves' hyperthyroidism and ophthalmopathy. TCRdb called the multiplex PCR reads again in MiXCR, with one record for every CDR3 protein. The sample carries around 300,000 distinct CDR3 sequences, 14% recorded once. The sequenced material came from blood. Receptors originate from a young woman with Graves' hyperthyroidism. CDR3s include the opening cysteine and the closing phenylalanine or tryptophan. The order of the fields is clone size, D gene, V gene, J gene, CDR3 DNA, CDR3 protein. The D gene is left open where the match is weak. Part of the rows lack a size; the others show once, few, many or a class for expanded clones.

few	.	TRBV18	TRBJ2-4	TGTGCCAGCCCACCGTTAGCCAAAAACATTCAGTACTTC	CASPPLAKNIQYF
few	.	TRBV9	TRBJ2-5	TGTGCCAGCAGCATACTAGAATGGACCCAGTACTTC	CASSILEWTQYF
many	.	TRBV6-1	TRBJ2-7	TGTGCCAGCAGTGACGTGGGGGCTGCCTACGAGCAGTACTTC	CASSDVGAAYEQYF
many	.	TRBV7-3	TRBJ2-1	TGTGCCAGCAGCTCCAAGCGGAAGAGGGACAATGAGCAGTTCTTC	CASSSKRKRDNEQFF
many	.	TRBV6-1	TRBJ2-3	TGTGCCAGCAGTTACAGGGAAAGCACAGATACGCAGTATTTT	CASSYRESTDTQYF
.	.	TRBV6-1	TRBJ1-1	TGTGCCAGCAGTGAGGCGGACAGTTCCTCGGGGGCTTTCTTT	CASSEADSSSGAFF
once	.	TRBV9	TRBJ2-6	TGTGCCAGCAGCGTAGATGGAGGGGCGGGGGCCAACGTCCTGACTTTC	CASSVDGGAGANVLTF
many	TRBD1	TRBV20-1	TRBJ2-1	TGCAGTGCTAGAGATCAGGGGGTCGATGAGCAGTTCTTC	CSARDQGVDEQFF
few	TRBD1	TRBV6-1	TRBJ1-1	TGTGCCAGCAGCGACGGGACAGACTTGAGCACTGAAGCTTTCTTT	CASSDGTDLSTEAFF
many	TRBD1	TRBV28	TRBJ1-5	TGTGCCAGCAGTTTGGCGGACAGGGGGGCGATTCAGCCCCAGCATTTT	CASSLADRGAIQPQHF
.	TRBD2	TRBV12-5	TRBJ2-3	TGTGCTAGTGGTTTGGGTAGCGGGAGGCCAGATACGCAGTATTTT	CASGLGSGRPDTQYF
.	.	TRBV18	TRBJ2-7	TGTGCCAGCTCACCGCTCGCATGGGACGAGCAGTACTTC	CASSPLAWDEQYF
many	.	TRBV11-2	TRBJ2-7	TGTGCCAGCAGCCAAGGGGGGTTTTACGAGCAGTACTTC	CASSQGGFYEQYF
many	TRBD1	TRBV28	TRBJ2-3	TGTGCCAGCAGTCTCGACAGGGGTTCCGCGAGAGATACGCAGTATTTT	CASSLDRGSARDTQYF
.	TRBD2	TRBV25-1	TRBJ2-7	TGTGCCAGCAGTGAATGGCCAGCGGGAGCCCTCGGCGAGCAGTACTTC	CASSEWPAGALGEQYF
many	.	TRBV6-5	TRBJ1-1	TGTGCCAGCAGTTACTCGGCCGGGTTCTCGAACACTGAAGCTTTCTTT	CASSYSAGFSNTEAFF
few	.	TRBV10-2	TRBJ2-2	TGCGCCAGCAGTGCCGTACGGCTAGCCGGCGTCGGGGAGCCGTTTTTT	CASSAVRLAGVGEPFF
few	.	TRBV7-3	TRBJ1-2	TGTGCCAGCAGCCATTCCCCGGGTTATGGCTACACCTTC	CASSHSPGYGYTF
many	.	TRBV30	TRBJ2-1	TGTGCCTGGAGTTGGGACTGGACCGATGAGCAGTTCTTC	CAWSWDWTDEQFF
many	.	TRBV12-3/TRBV12-4	TRBJ2-5	TGTGCCAGCAGTCGACAGATAGAGACCCAGTACTTC	CASSRQIETQYF
.	.	TRBV9	TRBJ2-3	TGTGCCAGCAGCCCTAAGCCCATAGGGGATACGCAGTATTTT	CASSPKPIGDTQYF
many	TRBD2	TRBV18	TRBJ2-1	TGTGCCAGCTCAGAGGGACTAGCGGGAGTTGAGCAGTTCTTC	CASSEGLAGVEQFF
few	TRBD2	TRBV18	TRBJ2-5	TGTGCCAGCTCACCAGCGGGAGCTCAAGAGACCCAGTACTTC	CASSPAGAQETQYF
few	.	TRBV27	TRBJ1-4	TGTGCCAGCGGACGGCCGGGGACGGCTGAAAAACTGTTTTTT	CASGRPGTAEKLFF
many	.	TRBV30	TRBJ1-5	TGTGCCTGCGACGGTAGCAATCAGCCCCAGCATTTT	CACDGSNQPQHF
.	.	TRBV20-1	TRBJ2-4	TGCAGTGCTAGAGATGACGGCGGGGTTTGGGACATTCAGTACTTC	CSARDDGGVWDIQYF
.	TRBD2	TRBV30	TRBJ2-5	TGTGCCTGGAGCCTGGGGGGAGGGCTGCAAGAGACCCAGTACTTC	CAWSLGGGLQETQYF
many	.	TRBV6-1	TRBJ1-1	TGTGCCAGCAACGAAGACGGGTCAACGAACACTGAAGCTTTCTTT	CASNEDGSTNTEAFF
many	.	TRBV6-1	TRBJ2-5	TGTGCCAGCAGTGGGGACTTTCAAGAGACCCAGTACTTC	CASSGDFQETQYF
many	.	TRBV6-1	TRBJ2-7	TGTGCCAGCAGTTCTGGGGGGCTGATCTACGAGCAGTACTTC	CASSSGGLIYEQYF
.	.	TRBV12-3/TRBV12-4	TRBJ2-1	TGTGCCAGCAGTTTTTTGGGGGTTGAGCAGTTCTTC	CASSFLGVEQFF
many	.	TRBV15	TRBJ2-7	TGTGCCACCAGCAGAACCCGGGCATCCGAGCAGTACTTC	CATSRTRASEQYF
.	TRBD2	TRBV25-1	TRBJ2-3	TGTGCCAGCAGTACCAGGACTAGCGGGAGGGCCGCCACGCAGTATTTT	CASSTRTSGRAATQYF
many	TRBD2	TRBV5-1	TRBJ2-1	TGCGCCAGCGGGACTAGCTACAGCAATGAGCAGTTCTTC	CASGTSYSNEQFF
few	TRBD2	TRBV3-1	TRBJ2-3	TGTGCCAGCAGCGTGGGCCCGGGAGGACTCACAGATACGCAGTATTTT	CASSVGPGGLTDTQYF
few	.	TRBV20-1	TRBJ1-2	TGCAGTGCGACCGGAGCTAACTATGGCTACACCTTC	CSATGANYGYTF
many	.	TRBV6-5	TRBJ2-1	TGTGCCAGCAGTTACTCGAACGAACTACAGGGAGGGAATGAGCAGTTCTTC	CASSYSNELQGGNEQFF
many	.	TRBV7-3	TRBJ2-1	TGTGCCAGCAGCTTAGGGCGGGTCGGGAGTAAGAACAATGAGCAGTTCTTC	CASSLGRVGSKNNEQFF
many	.	TRBV12-3/TRBV12-4	TRBJ2-1	TGTGCCAGCAATATCCGGGAGATCGACAATGAGCAGTTCTTC	CASNIREIDNEQFF
many	.	TRBV20-1	TRBJ2-5	TGCAGTGCTAGAGAAGTTCGGCAGGGAGTTGAGACCCAGTACTTC	CSAREVRQGVETQYF
many	TRBD1	TRBV12-5	TRBJ1-5	TGTGCTAGGCCCGGGACAGAAAATCAGCCCCAGCATTTT	CARPGTENQPQHF
many	.	TRBV20-1	TRBJ1-5	TGCAGTGCTAGGGTCGGGGGGGAAAGGGGCAATCAGCCCCAGCATTTT	CSARVGGERGNQPQHF
many	TRBD1	TRBV20-1	TRBJ2-7	TGCAGTGCTAGGGACAGGGGAGCCCCCTACGAGCAGTACTTC	CSARDRGAPYEQYF
many	.	TRBV6-1	TRBJ2-7	TGTGCCAGCAGTGACCTACCCGGTTTCACGGGAACGCACTACGAGCAGTACTTC	CASSDLPGFTGTHYEQYF
many	.	TRBV2	TRBJ1-2	TGTGCCAGCATGTTCGCGAGCGGCTACACCTTC	CASMFASGYTF
few	TRBD1	TRBV12-3/TRBV12-4	TRBJ2-1	TGTGCCAGCAGCCAGGGGGCTGGCAATGAGCAGTTCTTC	CASSQGAGNEQFF
many	TRBD1	TRBV28	TRBJ1-2	TGTGCCAGCAGTCCGGTTCGGACAGGTCCCTATGGCTACACCTTC	CASSPVRTGPYGYTF
many	.	TRBV28	TRBJ2-7	TGTGCCAGCAGGCGAGGCGGGTCGTCCTACGAGCAGTACTTC	CASRRGGSSYEQYF
few	TRBD2	TRBV20-1	TRBJ2-7	TGCAGTGCCAGAAGACTACTAGCGGGAACCTACGAGCAGTACTTC	CSARRLLAGTYEQYF
.	TRBD1	TRBV27	TRBJ2-7	TGTGCCAGCAGTCGACAGGGGGCGAACGAGCAGTACTTC	CASSRQGANEQYF
many	.	TRBV27	TRBJ2-2	TGTGCCAGCAGTTTGGAACGGGACTGGACCCGTAGGGAGCTGTTTTTT	CASSLERDWTRRELFF
many	TRBD1	TRBV6-2/TRBV6-3	TRBJ1-1	TGTGCCAGCAGTTACCCATCCGGGACAGGGATTGAGAACACTGAAGCTTTCTTT	CASSYPSGTGIENTEAFF
.	.	TRBV7-9	TRBJ2-1	TGTGCCAGCTCCGATCAAGTGGGGGGTTACAATGAGCAGTTCTTC	CASSDQVGGYNEQFF
few	.	TRBV30	TRBJ1-5	TGTGCCTGGAGGGGAAAAGGAGCGTCAACCCAGCATTTT	CAWRGKGASTQHF
many	TRBD1	TRBV7-9	TRBJ2-5	TGTGCCAGCAGCCACGGACAGGGGGAACGCGGGTTGGAGACCCAGTACTTC	CASSHGQGERGLETQYF
.	.	TRBV12-3/TRBV12-4	TRBJ1-1	TGTGCCAGCAGTATGGCTGGGCGGTTGGCTTTCTTT	CASSMAGRLAFF
.	.	TRBV7-9	TRBJ2-1	TGTGCCAGCGGCTTGCCGGGAGCGTCCTACAATGAGCAGTTCTTC	CASGLPGASYNEQFF
many	.	TRBV12-3/TRBV12-4	TRBJ1-3	TGTGCCAGCAGCGGGAGCTCTGGAAACACCATATATTTT	CASSGSSGNTIYF